This entry concerns a single T cell receptor beta chain. The sample comes from a study of blood T cell repertoires in COVID-19. CDR1 is SGHNT and CDR2 is YENEEA in the germline V gene. V lost 1 base, J lost 4 bases, and 7 bases stayed unmatched. CDR3 size: 16 residues. Measured with immunoSEQ multiplex PCR; TCRdb has only the in-frame clones, and not every one. Of roughly 260,000 clones listed, roughly nine tenths are singletons. The TCR comes from a woman in her thirties with acute COVID-19. The specimen sequenced was PBMCs or T cells enriched from blood (not recorded which). The chain has TRBV11-3 and TRBJ2-1, with 7 positions matching TRBD2. The CDR3 DNA is TGTGCCAGCAGCTTAGCGTGGGAGGGAGGTTACAATGAGCAGTTCTTC. Its protein is CASSLAWEGGYNEQFF.